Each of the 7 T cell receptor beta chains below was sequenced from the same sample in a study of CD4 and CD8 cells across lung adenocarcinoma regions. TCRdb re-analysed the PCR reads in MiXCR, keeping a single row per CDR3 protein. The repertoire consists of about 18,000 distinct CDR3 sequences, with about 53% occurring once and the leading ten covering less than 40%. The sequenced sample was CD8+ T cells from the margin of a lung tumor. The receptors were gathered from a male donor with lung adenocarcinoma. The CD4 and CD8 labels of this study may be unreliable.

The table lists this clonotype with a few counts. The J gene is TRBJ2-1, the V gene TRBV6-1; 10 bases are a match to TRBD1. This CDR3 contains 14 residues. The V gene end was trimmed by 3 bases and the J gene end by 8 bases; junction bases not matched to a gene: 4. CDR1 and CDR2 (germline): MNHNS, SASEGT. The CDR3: CASSEGTGADEQFF. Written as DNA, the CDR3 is TGTGCCAGCAGTGAGGGGACAGGGGCGGATGAGCAGTTCTTC.

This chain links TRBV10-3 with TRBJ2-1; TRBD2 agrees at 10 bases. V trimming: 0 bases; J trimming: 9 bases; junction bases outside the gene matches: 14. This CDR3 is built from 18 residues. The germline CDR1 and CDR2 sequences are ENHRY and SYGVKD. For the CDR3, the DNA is TGTGCCATCAGTGAGTCGGAGGGACTAGCGAGGAAAGCGGGTGAGCAGTTCTTC. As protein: CAISESEGLARKAGEQFF.

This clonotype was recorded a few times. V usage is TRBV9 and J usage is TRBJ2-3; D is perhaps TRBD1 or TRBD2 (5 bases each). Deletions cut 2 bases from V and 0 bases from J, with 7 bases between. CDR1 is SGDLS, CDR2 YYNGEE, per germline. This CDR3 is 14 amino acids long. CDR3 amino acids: CASSVGGSTDTQYF. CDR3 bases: TGTGCCAGCAGCGTTGGGGGTAGCACAGATACGCAGTATTTT.

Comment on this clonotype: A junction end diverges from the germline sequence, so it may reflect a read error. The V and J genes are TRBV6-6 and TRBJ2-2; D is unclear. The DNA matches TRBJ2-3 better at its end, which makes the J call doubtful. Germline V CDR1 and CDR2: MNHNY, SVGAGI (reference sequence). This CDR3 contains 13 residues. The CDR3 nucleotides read TGTGCCCGCCAGGATTCGAACACAGATAAGCAGTATTTT. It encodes CARQDSNTDKQYF.

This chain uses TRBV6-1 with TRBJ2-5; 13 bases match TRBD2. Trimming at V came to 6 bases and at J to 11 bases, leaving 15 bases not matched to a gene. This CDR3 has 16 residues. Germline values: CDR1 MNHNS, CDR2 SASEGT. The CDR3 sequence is CASSSRTSGRANEQYF. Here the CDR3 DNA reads TGTGCCAGCAGCTCTAGAACTAGCGGGAGGGCCAATGAGCAGTACTTC.

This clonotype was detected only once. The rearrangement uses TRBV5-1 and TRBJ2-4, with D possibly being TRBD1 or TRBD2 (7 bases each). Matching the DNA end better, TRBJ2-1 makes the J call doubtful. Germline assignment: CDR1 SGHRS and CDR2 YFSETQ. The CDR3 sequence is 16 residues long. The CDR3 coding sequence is TGCGCCAGCAGCTTGGCCCGGGGAGGGGGCTCCGATGAGCAGTTCTTC. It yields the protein CASSLARGGGSDEQFF.

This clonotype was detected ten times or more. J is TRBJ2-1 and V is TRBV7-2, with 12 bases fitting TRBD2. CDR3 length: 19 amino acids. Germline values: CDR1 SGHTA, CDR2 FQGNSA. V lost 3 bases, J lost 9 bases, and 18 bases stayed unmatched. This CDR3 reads CASSLMTSGGGVRLGEQFF. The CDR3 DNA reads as TGTGCCAGCAGCTTGATGACTAGCGGGGGAGGGGTACGGCTGGGTGAGCAGTTCTTC.